The 14 T cell receptor beta chains below were found in one sample sequenced in a study of cytomegalovirus exposure and HLA in healthy donors. The PCR was carried out with 60 Vbeta primers and 13 Jbeta primers. Measured with immunoSEQ multiplex PCR; TCRdb has only the in-frame clones, and not every one. The sample holds around 63,000 clones, under 85% seen once. The sequencing input was PBMCs. The receptor source for this set is a woman in her twenties or thirties in good health and CMV-seronegative.

The V call is TRBV7-2, the J call TRBJ2-1; D might be TRBD2 (6 bases). V was pared by 3 bases and J by 15 bases, with 18 bases between. The CDR3 consists of 13 residues. Looked up from germline, CDR1 is SGHTA and CDR2 is FQGNSA. CDR3 bases: TGTGCCAGCAGCTTGGAGGAGGGCCTTCGTACGTTCTTC. It translates to CASSLEEGLRTFF.

CDR3 protein: CSVEVQDYEQYF. For the CDR3, the DNA is TGCAGCGTTGAAGTACAGGACTACGAGCAGTACTTC. The chain recombines TRBV29-1 with TRBJ2-7; tentatively, D is TRBD1 (5 bases). Trimming left V 1 base short and J 3 bases short, with 7 bases between. The germline gives CDR1 SQVTM, CDR2 ANQGSEA. This CDR3 has 12 residues.

This chain uses TRBV5-1 with TRBJ1-1; D is uncertain. CDR1 and CDR2 from the germline V gene are SGHRS and YFSETQ. The CDR3 runs to 13 residues. V lost 2 bases to trimming and J lost 3 bases, with 8 bases between them. This chain's CDR3 is CASSLTRYTEAFF. CDR3 sequence (DNA): TGCGCCAGCAGCTTAACACGTTACACTGAAGCTTTCTTT.

The sample holds one count of this clone. This rearrangement joins TRBV30 to TRBJ1-6, with TRBD1 matching over 9 bases. CDR1 is GTSNPN and CDR2 is SVGIG in the germline V gene (reference sequence). The CDR3 consists of 14 residues. Losses at the gene ends were 2 bases for V and 8 bases for J; bases not matched to a gene: 4. CDR3 coding DNA: TGTGCCTGGAGTACTTGGACAGGGGATTCACCCCTCCACTTT. Translated, it gives CAWSTWTGDSPLHF.

The V gene is TRBV5-1, the J gene TRBJ2-1; 8 positions match TRBD2. Germline trimming cut 3 bases from V and 9 bases from J; bases unmatched to any gene: 8. The CDR3 has 14 residues. Germline V gene lookup returns CDR1 SGHRS and CDR2 YFSETQ. The CDR3 here is CASSSGLEGAEQFF. The CDR3 nucleotides read TGCGCCAGCAGCTCGGGACTAGAGGGTGCTGAGCAGTTCTTC.

The chain is built from TRBV6-5 and TRBJ1-2; a weak D match, TRBD1 (5 bases). V lost 2 bases and J lost 8, with 21 bases in between. Germline CDR1 is MNHEY and CDR2 is SVGAGI. The CDR3 length is 16 residues. CDR3 coding DNA: TGTGCCAGCAGTTACGGTACCCCTGCAGGGAACAGCGGCTACACCTTC. It yields the protein CASSYGTPAGNSGYTF.

V and J are TRBV12-5 and TRBJ1-1, with D maybe TRBD1 (6 bases). In germline, CDR1 is LGHNT, CDR2 FRNRAP. The CDR3 has 15 amino acids. The germline V and J ends were trimmed by 5 bases and 4 bases, with 17 bases remaining between them. The CDR3 reads CASGPPRGASTEAFF. CDR3 DNA: TGTGCTAGTGGTCCGCCCCGGGGGGCGAGCACTGAAGCTTTCTTT. The entire variable domain, with the rest obtained from reference TRBV12-5 and TRBJ1-1, is as follows: DARVTQTPRHKVTEMGQEVTMRCQPILGHNTVFWYRQTMMQGLELLAYFRNRAPLDDSGMPKDRFSAEMPDATLATLKIQPSEPRDSAVYFCASGPPRGASTEAFFGQGTRLTVV.

This clone was picked up one time. The genes are TRBV19 and TRBJ1-5; perhaps TRBD1 as D (5 bases). Germline CDR1 reads LNHDA; CDR2 reads SQIVND (reference sequence). Deletions cut 5 bases from V and 0 bases from J, with 14 bases between. The CDR3 sequence is 16 residues long. CDR3 residues: CASSPGGEDSNQPQHF. The CDR3 coding sequence is TGTGCCAGTAGTCCGGGGGGGGAAGATAGCAATCAGCCCCAGCATTTT.

This chain links TRBV23-1 with TRBJ2-6; 10 nucleotides agree with TRBD1. TRBV23-1 is an ORF, and what it does is uncertain. This CDR3 has 18 residues. The V gene end was trimmed by 7 bases and the J gene end by 0 bases; junction bases not matched to a gene: 9. This CDR3 is CASNRGDRGPSGANVLTF. As DNA, the CDR3 is TGCGCCAGCAATCGGGGGGACAGGGGCCCCTCTGGGGCCAACGTCCTGACTTTC.

This sequence joins TRBV19 and TRBJ1-1; the match to TRBD1 covers 7 bases. V lost 0 bases to trimming and J lost 1 base; unmatched junction nucleotides: 2. Germline-derived CDR1 and CDR2 are LNHDA and SQIVND (reference sequence). This CDR3 has 15 residues. The CDR3 region has the DNA TGTGCCAGTAGTATAGATTCAGGGGGGAACACTGAAGCTTTCTTT. As protein: CASSIDSGGNTEAFF. Full variable domain (remainder filled in from reference TRBV19 and TRBJ1-1): DGGITQSPKYLFRKEGQNVTLSCEQNLNHDAMYWYRQDPGQGLRLIYYSQIVNDFQKGDIAEGYSVSREKKESFPLTVTSAQKNPTAFYLCASSIDSGGNTEAFFGQGTRLTVV.

As to this clone: Its ends do not fully match the called genes, so a read error is possible. This chain joins TRBV7-9 and TRBJ2-1; 9 nucleotides match TRBD2. This CDR3 is 15 amino acids long. The V gene's germline CDR1 is SEHNR and CDR2 FQNEAQ (reference sequence). CDR3 residues: CSSSLVGGGADEQFF. The CDR3 DNA sequence: TGTTCCAGCAGCTTAGTCGGCGGGGGGGCCGATGAGCAGTTCTTC.

The chain combines TRBV11-2 with TRBJ1-2, with D possibly being TRBD1 (5 bases). V was cut by 5 bases and J by 4 bases, with 17 bases left in between. The CDR3 has 15 amino acids. Germline V gene data show CDR1 as SGHAT and CDR2 as FQNNGV. Here the CDR3 DNA reads TGTGCCAGCAGCCAGAATTCTGACAGACCCTATGGCTACACCTTC. Its translation is CASSQNSDRPYGYTF.

The CDR3 loop reads CASSVSTNTGELFF. The CDR3 DNA follows: TGTGCCAGCAGCGTTAGTACTAACACCGGGGAGCTGTTTTTT. This rearrangement joins TRBV9 to TRBJ2-2; D unclear. The CDR3 sequence is 14 residues long. The V end was cut by 2 bases, the J end by 2 bases, with 7 bases between. CDR1 and CDR2 from the germline V gene are SGDLS and YYNGEE.

The chain is built from TRBV7-9 and TRBJ1-4; no definite D call. CDR1 SEHNR and CDR2 FQNEAQ come from the germline V gene (reference sequence). Trimming took off 1 base at V and 7 bases at J, with 19 bases between the two ends. The CDR3 has 17 residues. This CDR3 reads CASSLDFAAEGGEKLFF. DNA for the CDR3: TGTGCCAGCAGCTTAGATTTCGCAGCGGAAGGAGGTGAAAAACTGTTTTTT.